The 9 T cell receptor beta chains given below trace back to one sample, sequenced in a study of beta chain features in type 1 diabetes. Study-wide results and caveats: In every one of the four CD4+ subsets, TCRB CDR3s were moderately but significantly shorter in Type 1 diabetes patients.

Every bit of the isolated RNA underwent reverse transcription, so sequencing read expressed TCRB transcripts. TCRdb's copy holds only in-frame clones and misses some; the assay was immunoSEQ multiplex PCR. The sample includes around 300,000 clones, about 15% seen only once; the top ten take 0.015%. Their specific antigens are unknown. Sequences were obtained from naive CD4+ T cells from blood. The receptors shown here come from a young man with type 1 diabetes.

In this sample, this clone turned up a few times. The chain couples TRBV11-2 to TRBJ2-7, with 7 bases identical to TRBD2. The V segment lost 5 bases and the J segment 2 bases; nucleotides outside the gene matches: 12. CDR3 length: 16 amino acids. Germline lookup yields CDR1 SGHAT and CDR2 FQNNGV. The CDR3 loop reads CASSPEGRDSTYEQYF. As DNA, the CDR3 is TGTGCCAGCAGCCCCGAAGGGAGGGACTCAACCTACGAGCAGTACTTC.

The V and J genes are TRBV5-1 and TRBJ2-5; 7 positions agree with TRBD2. The CDR3 totals 15 residues. Germline V gene lookup returns CDR1 SGHRS and CDR2 YFSETQ. V lost 1 base and J lost 7; bases outside the gene matches: 10. As DNA, the CDR3 is TGCGCCAGCAGCTTGAACGGGGGGTCACGAGGGACCCAGTACTTC. Encoded protein: CASSLNGGSRGTQYF.

A few counts support this clone. CDR3 nucleotides: TGTGCCAGCAGCGATGGGGGGAGGGCCACAGAGACCCAGTACTTC. It is translated as CASSDGGRATETQYF. The rearrangement links TRBV4-2 to TRBJ2-5; TRBD2 aligns across 7 bases. CDR3 length: 15 amino acids. V lost 5 bases, J lost 4 bases, and 10 bases stayed unmatched. Germline CDR1 is LGHNA and CDR2 is YNFKEQ.

This clone showed up just a few times. The junction departs from the called germline gene at one end, perhaps through a read error. The chain joins TRBV5-1 to TRBJ2-3, with TRBD2 matching 8 bases. Germline values: CDR1 SGHRS, CDR2 YFSETQ. The CDR3 has 12 amino acids. As DNA, the CDR3 is TGCGCCAGCAGCTTGGCCGGGACTAGTCGATCTTTT. Encoded protein: CASSLAGTSRSF.

This clone was counted a few times. The chain has TRBV6-5 and TRBJ2-7, with 9 bases fitting TRBD1. With 0 bases clipped from V and 12 bases from J, the junction kept 15 bases outside the gene matches. This CDR3 has 16 amino acids. Germline loops: CDR1 MNHEY, CDR2 SVGAGI. The CDR3 DNA is TGTGCCAGCAGTTACTCCGGGGGACAGGGACGGGGAAGGGCGTACTTC. It encodes CASSYSGGQGRGRAYF.

The V call is TRBV28, the J call TRBJ1-6, with 9 bases that match TRBD1. CDR3 length equals 16 residues. V trimming: 6 bases; J trimming: 8 bases; junction bases outside the gene matches: 11. Per germline, CDR1 MDHEN and CDR2 SYDVKM. CDR3 in DNA: TGTGCCAGCAGAACAGGACAGGGGTGGGGGTATTCACCCCTCCACTTT. It specifies CASRTGQGWGYSPLHF.

This clone was counted between two and nine times. This rearrangement joins TRBV11-2 to TRBJ2-1; D might be TRBD2 (6 bases). CDR1 is SGHAT, CDR2 FQNNGV, per germline. Trimming removed 5 bases at V and 5 bases at J, with 13 bases between. This CDR3 has 14 amino acids. The CDR3 here is CASSLGGGDNEQFF. In DNA, the CDR3 is TGTGCCAGCAGCCTGGGGGGTGGGGACAATGAGCAGTTCTTC.

This chain links TRBV7-9 with TRBJ2-4; D is uncertain. The CDR3 length is 15 residues. V was pared by 2 bases and J by 2 bases, with 10 bases between. Germline CDR1 is SEHNR and CDR2 is FQNEAQ (reference sequence). The CDR3 sequence is CASSLIEDPKNIQYF. As DNA, the CDR3 is TGTGCCAGCAGCTTAATCGAGGATCCCAAAAACATTCAGTACTTC.

This clone has only a few counts. The chain employs TRBV11-2 and TRBJ2-7; TRBD2 aligns across 9 bases. This CDR3 comprises 16 residues. The V gene's germline CDR1 is SGHAT and CDR2 FQNNGV. J was trimmed by 1 base and V by 0 bases; bases with no gene match: 4. The chain's CDR3 is CASSLEASGVSYEQYF. CDR3 sequence (DNA): TGTGCCAGCAGCTTAGAGGCTAGCGGGGTATCCTACGAGCAGTACTTC.